This TCR beta chain is from a study of T cells in Graves' hyperthyroidism and ophthalmopathy. Findings and caveats of the study: In blood, most of the thyroid clonotypes expanded above 0.001 were also present.

Authors of the study amplified TCR beta CDR3 regions from RNA transcripts. TCR CDR3 underwent first-round RT-PCR with the HTBI primer set. TCRdb re-derived calls from the multiplex PCR reads in MiXCR, one entry per CDR3 protein. In the table there are a few hundred thousand distinct CDR3 sequences, roughly an eighth of which are singletons. Patients with ophthalmopathy all had a Clinical Activity Score of at least 3, a NOSPECS grade of at least 4 and duration under 3 months. Thyroid ultrasound, orbital computed tomography, clinical symptoms, and serum thyroxine and TRAb underpinned diagnoses. The CDR3 length is 15 residues. Germline-derived CDR1 and CDR2 are SNHLY and FYNNEI. V dropped 2 bases and J dropped 3; count of bases not matched to a gene: 5. This clonotype was detected only once. Its cognate antigen is unknown.

This chain connects TRBV2 to TRBJ1-2; 8 positions match TRBD1. The sequenced sample consisted of blood. This TCR came from a woman in her thirties or forties with Graves' ophthalmopathy. The CDR3 region is CASSELGTGDYGYTF. The CDR3 bases are TGTGCCAGCAGTGAATTGGGGACAGGTGACTATGGCTACACCTTC.